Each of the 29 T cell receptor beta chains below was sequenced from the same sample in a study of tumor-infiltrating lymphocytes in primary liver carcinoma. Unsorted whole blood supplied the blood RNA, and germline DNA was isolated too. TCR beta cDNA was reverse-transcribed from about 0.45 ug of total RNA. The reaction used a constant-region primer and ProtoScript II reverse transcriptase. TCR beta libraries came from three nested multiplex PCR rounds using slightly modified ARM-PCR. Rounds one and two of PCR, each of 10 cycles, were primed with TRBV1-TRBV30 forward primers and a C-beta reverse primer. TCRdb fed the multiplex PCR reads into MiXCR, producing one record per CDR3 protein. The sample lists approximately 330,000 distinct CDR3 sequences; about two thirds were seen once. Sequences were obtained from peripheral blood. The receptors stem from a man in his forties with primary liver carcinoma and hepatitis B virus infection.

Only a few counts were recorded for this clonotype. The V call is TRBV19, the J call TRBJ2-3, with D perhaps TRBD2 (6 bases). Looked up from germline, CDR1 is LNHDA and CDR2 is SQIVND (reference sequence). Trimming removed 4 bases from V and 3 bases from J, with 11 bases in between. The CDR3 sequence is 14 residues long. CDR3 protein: CASSTRAGTDTQYF. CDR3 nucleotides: TGTGCCAGTAGTACCCGAGCGGGTACAGATACGCAGTATTTT.

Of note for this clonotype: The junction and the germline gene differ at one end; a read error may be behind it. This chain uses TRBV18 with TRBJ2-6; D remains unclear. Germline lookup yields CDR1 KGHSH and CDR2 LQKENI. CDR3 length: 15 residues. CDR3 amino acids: CANSPEISGANVLTF. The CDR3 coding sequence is TGTGCCAACTCACCGGAGATATCTGGGGCCAACGTCCTGACTTTC. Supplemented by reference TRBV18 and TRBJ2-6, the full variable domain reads NAGVMQNPRHLVRRRGQEARLRCSPMKGHSHVYWYRQLPEEGLKFMVYLQKENIIDESGMPKERFSAEFPKEGPSILRIQQVVRGDSAAYFCANSPEISGANVLTFGAGSRLTVL.

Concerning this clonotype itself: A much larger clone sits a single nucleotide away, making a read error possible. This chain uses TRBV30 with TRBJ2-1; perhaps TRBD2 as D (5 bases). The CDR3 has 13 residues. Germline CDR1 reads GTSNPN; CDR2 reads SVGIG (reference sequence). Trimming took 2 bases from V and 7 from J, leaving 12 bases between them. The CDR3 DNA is TGTGCCTGGAGTACTCGTAGCGAAAATGAGCAGTTCTTC. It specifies CAWSTRSENEQFF.

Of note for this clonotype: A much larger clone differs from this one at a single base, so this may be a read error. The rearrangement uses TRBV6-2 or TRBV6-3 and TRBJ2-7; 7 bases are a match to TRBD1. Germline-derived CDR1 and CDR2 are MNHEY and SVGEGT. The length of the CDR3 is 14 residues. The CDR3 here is CASSQSGTDYGQYF. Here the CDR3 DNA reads TGTGCCAGCAGTCAATCCGGGACAGACTACGGGCAGTACTTC.

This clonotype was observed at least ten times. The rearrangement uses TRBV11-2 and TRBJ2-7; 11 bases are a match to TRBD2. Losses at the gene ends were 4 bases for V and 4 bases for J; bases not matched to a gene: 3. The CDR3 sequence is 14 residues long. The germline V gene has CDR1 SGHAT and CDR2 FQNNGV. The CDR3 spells CASSYGTSGYEQYF. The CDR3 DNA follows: TGTGCCAGCAGCTATGGGACTAGCGGATACGAGCAGTACTTC.

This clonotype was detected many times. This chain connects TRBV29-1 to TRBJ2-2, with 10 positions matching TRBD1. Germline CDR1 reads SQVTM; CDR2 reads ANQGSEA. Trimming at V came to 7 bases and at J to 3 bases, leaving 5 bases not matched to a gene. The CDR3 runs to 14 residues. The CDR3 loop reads CSARTGGDTGELFF. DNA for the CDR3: TGCAGCGCTAGGACAGGGGGGGACACCGGGGAGCTGTTTTTT.

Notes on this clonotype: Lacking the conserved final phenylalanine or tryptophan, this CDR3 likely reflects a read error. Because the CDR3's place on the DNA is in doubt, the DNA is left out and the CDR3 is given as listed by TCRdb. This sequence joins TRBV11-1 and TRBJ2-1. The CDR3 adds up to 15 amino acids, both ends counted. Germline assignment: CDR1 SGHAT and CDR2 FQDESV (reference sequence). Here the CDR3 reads CASSLVSNGYNEQFL.

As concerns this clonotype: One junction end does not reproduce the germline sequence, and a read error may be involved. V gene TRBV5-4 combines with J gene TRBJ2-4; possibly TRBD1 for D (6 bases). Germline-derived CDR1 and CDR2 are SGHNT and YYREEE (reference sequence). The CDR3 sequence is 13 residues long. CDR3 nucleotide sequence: TGTGCTAGCAGCTTGGCAGGGGTAAACATTCACTACTTC. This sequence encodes CASSLAGVNIHYF.

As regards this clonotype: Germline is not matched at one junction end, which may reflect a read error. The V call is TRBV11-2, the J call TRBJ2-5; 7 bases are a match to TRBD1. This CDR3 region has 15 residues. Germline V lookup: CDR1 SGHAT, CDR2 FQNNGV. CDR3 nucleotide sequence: TGCGCCAGCAGTAGGGGGACAGTCGATCAAGAGACCCAGTACTTC. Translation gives CASSRGTVDQETQYF. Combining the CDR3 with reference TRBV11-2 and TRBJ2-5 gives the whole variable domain EAGVAQSPRYKIIEKRQSVAFWCNPISGHATLYWYQQILGQGPKLLIQFQNNGVVDDSQLPKDRFSAERLKGVDSTLKIQPAKLEDSAVYLCASSRGTVDQETQYFGPGTRLLVL.

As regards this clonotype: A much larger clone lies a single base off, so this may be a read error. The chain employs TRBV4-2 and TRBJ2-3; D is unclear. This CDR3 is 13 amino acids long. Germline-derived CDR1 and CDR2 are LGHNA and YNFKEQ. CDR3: CANSQGPLRPQYF. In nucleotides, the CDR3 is TGTGCCAACAGCCAAGGGCCCCTGCGTCCGCAGTATTTT.

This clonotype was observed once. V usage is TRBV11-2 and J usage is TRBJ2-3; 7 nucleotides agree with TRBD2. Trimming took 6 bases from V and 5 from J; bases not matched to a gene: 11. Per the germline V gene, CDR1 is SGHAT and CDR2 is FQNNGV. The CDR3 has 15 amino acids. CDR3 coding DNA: TGTGCCAGCAGTCATAAAGCGGGGAACATAGATACGCAGTATTTT. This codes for CASSHKAGNIDTQYF.

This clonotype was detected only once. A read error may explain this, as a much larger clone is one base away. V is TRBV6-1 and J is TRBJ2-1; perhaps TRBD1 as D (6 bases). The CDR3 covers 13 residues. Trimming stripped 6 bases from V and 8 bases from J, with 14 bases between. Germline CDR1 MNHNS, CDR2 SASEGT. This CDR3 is CASRGTGFDEQFF. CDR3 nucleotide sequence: TGTGCCAGCAGGGGTACAGGGTTCGATGAGCAGTTCTTC.

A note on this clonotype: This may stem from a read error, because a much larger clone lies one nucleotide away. In nucleotides, the CDR3 is TGTGCCAGCAGTATTACAGGGGTAGCCAAAAGCATTCAGTACTTC. Its protein product is CASSITGVAKSIQYF. The V gene is TRBV6-6, the J gene TRBJ2-4; TRBD1 aligns across 7 bases. Germline lookup yields CDR1 MNHNY and CDR2 SVGAGI (reference sequence). The CDR3 contains 15 residues.

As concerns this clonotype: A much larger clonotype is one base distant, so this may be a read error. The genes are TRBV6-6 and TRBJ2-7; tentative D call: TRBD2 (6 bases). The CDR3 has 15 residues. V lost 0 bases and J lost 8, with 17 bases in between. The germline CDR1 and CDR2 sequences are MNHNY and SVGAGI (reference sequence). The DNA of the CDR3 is TGTGCCAGCAGTTACTCCCCGTGGAGGGGCGACAAGCAGTACTTC. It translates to CASSYSPWRGDKQYF.

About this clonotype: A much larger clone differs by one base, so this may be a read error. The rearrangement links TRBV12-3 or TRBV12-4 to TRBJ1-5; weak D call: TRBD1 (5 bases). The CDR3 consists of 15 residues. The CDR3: CASSSGTDSNQPRHF. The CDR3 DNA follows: TGTGCCAGCAGTTCCGGGACGGATAGCAATCAGCCCCGGCATTTT.

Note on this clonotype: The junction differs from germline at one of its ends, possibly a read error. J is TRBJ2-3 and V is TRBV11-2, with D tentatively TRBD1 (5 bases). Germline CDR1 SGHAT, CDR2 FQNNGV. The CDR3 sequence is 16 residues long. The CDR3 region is CASSIDRAGKTDTRYF. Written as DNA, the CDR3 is TGTGCCAGCAGCATAGATCGGGCAGGGAAGACAGATACGCGGTATTTT.

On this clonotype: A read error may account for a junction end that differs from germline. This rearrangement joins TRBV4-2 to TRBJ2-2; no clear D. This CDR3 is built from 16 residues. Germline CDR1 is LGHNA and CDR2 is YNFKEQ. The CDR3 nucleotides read TGTGCCAGAAGCCAAGAGTTCCCCGCGAACACCGGGGAGCTGTTTTTT. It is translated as CARSQEFPANTGELFF.

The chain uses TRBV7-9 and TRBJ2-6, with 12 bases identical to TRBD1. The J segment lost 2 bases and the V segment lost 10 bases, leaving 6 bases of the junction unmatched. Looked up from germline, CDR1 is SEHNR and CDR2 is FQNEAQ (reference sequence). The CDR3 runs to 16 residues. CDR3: CATTGQGAPGANVLTF. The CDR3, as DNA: TGTGCCACCACGGGACAGGGGGCGCCTGGGGCCAACGTCCTGACTTTC. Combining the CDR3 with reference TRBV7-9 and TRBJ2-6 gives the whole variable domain DTGVSQNPRHKITKRGQNVTFRCDPISEHNRLYWYRQTLGQGPEFLTYFQNEAQLEKSRLLSDRFSAERPKGSFSTLEIQRTEQGDSAMYLCATTGQGAPGANVLTFGAGSRLTVL.

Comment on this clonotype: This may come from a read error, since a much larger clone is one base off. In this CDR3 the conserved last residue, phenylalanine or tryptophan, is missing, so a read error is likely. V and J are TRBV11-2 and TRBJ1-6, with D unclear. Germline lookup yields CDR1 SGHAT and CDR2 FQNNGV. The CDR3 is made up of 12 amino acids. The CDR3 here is CTSSLVSSPLHS. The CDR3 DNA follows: TGTACCAGCAGCTTAGTCAGTTCACCCCTCCACTCT.

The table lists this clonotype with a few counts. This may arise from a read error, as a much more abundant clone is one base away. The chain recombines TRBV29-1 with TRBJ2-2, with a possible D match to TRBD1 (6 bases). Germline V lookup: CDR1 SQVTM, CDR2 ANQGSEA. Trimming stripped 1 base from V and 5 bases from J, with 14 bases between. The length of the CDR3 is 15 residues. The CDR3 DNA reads TGCAGCGTTGAAGGGGGGCGCTCCAAGACCGGGGAGCTGTTTTTT. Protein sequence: CSVEGGRSKTGELFF.

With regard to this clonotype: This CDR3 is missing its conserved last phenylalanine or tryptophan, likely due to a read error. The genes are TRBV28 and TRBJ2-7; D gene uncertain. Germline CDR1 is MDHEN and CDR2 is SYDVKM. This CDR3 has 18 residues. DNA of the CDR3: TGTGCTAGCACTCAAGGAGTGTCGGGTTCGGTTAGCTCGTACGAGCAGTACTCC. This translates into CASTQGVSGSVSSYEQYS.

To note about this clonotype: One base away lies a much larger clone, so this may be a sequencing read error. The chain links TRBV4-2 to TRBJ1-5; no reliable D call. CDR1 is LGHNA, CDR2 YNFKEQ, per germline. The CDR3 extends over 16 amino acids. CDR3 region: CASSQDWQARNHPQHF. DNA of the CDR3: TGTGCCAGCAGCCAAGATTGGCAGGCCAGGAATCACCCCCAGCATTTT.

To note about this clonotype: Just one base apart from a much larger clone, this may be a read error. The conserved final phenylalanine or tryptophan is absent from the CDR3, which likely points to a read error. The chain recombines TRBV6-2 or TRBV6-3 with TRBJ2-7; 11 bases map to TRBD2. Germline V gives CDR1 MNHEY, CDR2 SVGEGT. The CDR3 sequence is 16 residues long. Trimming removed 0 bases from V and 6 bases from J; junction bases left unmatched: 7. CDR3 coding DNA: TGTGCCAGCAGTTACTCGATACTAGCGGGAGTTTCCGAGCAGTACCTC. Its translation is CASSYSILAGVSEQYL.

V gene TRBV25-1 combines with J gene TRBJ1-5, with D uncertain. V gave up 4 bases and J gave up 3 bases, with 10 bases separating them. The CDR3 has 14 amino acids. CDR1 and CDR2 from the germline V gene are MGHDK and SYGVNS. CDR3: CASSGGMYNQPQHF. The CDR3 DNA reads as TGTGCCAGCAGTGGAGGGATGTACAATCAGCCCCAGCATTTT. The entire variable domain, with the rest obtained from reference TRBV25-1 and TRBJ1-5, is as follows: EADIYQTPRYLVIGTGKKITLECSQTMGHDKMYWYQQDPGMELHLIHYSYGVNSTEKGDLSSESTVSRIRTEHFPLTLESARPSHTSQYLCASSGGMYNQPQHFGDGTRLSIL.

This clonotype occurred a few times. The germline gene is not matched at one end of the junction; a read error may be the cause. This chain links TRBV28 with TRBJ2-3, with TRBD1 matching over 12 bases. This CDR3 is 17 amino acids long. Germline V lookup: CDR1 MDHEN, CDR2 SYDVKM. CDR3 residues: CASSLQTGTGGTDTQYF. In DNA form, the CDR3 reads TGTGCCAGCAGTTTACAAACCGGGACAGGGGGCACAGATACTCAGTATTTT.

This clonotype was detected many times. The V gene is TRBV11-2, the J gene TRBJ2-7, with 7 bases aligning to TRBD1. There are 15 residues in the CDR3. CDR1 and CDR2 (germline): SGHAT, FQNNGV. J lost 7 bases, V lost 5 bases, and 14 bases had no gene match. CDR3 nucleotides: TGTGCCAGCAGCCGAAACAGGGGCGAATTTCGTGAGCAGTACTTC. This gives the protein CASSRNRGEFREQYF.

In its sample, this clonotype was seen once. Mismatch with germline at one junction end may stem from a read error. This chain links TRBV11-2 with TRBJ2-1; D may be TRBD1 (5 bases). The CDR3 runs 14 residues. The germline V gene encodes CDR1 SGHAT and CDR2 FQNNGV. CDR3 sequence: CTSSLGATHSEQFF. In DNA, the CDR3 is TGTACCAGCAGTTTAGGGGCCACACACAGTGAGCAGTTCTTC.

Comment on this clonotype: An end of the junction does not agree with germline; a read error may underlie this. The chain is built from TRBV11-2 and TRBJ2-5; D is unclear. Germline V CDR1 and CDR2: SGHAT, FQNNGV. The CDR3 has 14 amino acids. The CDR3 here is CASSLDARQGTQYF. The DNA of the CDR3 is TGTGCCAGCAGCTTAGATGCAAGGCAAGGGACCCAGTACTTC.

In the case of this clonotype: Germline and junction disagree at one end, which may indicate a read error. The CDR3 sequence is CVSSLELTEGFF. CDR3 sequence (DNA): TGTGTCAGCAGCTTAGAGCTCACTGAAGGTTTCTTT. The chain combines TRBV11-2 with TRBJ1-1, with unresolved D. The CDR3 covers 12 residues. Germline V lookup: CDR1 SGHAT, CDR2 FQNNGV.